Each of the 31 T cell receptor beta chains below was sequenced from the same sample in a study of blood T cell repertoires in COVID-19. Profiling relied on immunoSEQ multiplex PCR, and the TCRdb table lists in-frame clones only, not all of them. This sample carries approximately 45,000 clones, over 70% of them seen once, and the ten largest clones take 2% to 2.5%. Sequenced sample: peripheral blood. These receptor sequences come from an elderly woman with COVID-19, enrolled during active disease.

The chain uses TRBV9 and TRBJ1-6, with 7 positions matching TRBD1. Germline V lookup: CDR1 SGDLS, CDR2 YYNGEE. The CDR3 spans 15 residues. Trimming cost V 3 bases and J 5 bases; bases outside gene matches: 5. The CDR3 region has the DNA TGTGCCAGCAGCGAGAGGGGACAGAATAATTCACCCCTCCACTTT. Translating gives CASSERGQNNSPLHF.

This rearrangement joins TRBV18 to TRBJ2-1; 8 nucleotides align to TRBD1. Per the germline V gene, CDR1 is KGHSH and CDR2 is LQKENI. Germline trimming cut 4 bases from V and 7 bases from J; bases unmatched to any gene: 9. The CDR3 covers 15 residues. The CDR3 coding sequence is TGTGCCAGCTCACTCCGACAGGGGCTATTGAATGAGCAGTTCTTC. Translation: CASSLRQGLLNEQFF.

The chain uses TRBV25-1 and TRBJ1-3; no firm D call. There are 15 residues in the CDR3. The germline V gene has CDR1 MGHDK and CDR2 SYGVNS. The germline V and J ends were trimmed by 0 bases and 0 bases, with 6 bases remaining between them. The CDR3 bases are TGTGCCAGCAGTGAATATTTCAGCTCTGGAAACACCATATATTTT. Translation gives CASSEYFSSGNTIYF.

This clone was recorded only once. The chain has TRBV7-9 and TRBJ2-7; 9 bases match TRBD2. The CDR3 is 15 amino acids. V lost 3 bases and J lost 4; bases outside the gene matches: 7. The germline V gene encodes CDR1 SEHNR and CDR2 FQNEAQ (reference sequence). CDR3 coding DNA: TGTGCCAGCAGCTTTAGTAGCGGGGGATCTTACGAGCAGTACTTC. This encodes CASSFSSGGSYEQYF.

The genes are TRBV11-3 and TRBJ2-2; D is possibly TRBD1 (5 bases). Trimming shortened V by 2 bases and J by 6 bases, and 10 bases separated the two germline ends. Germline-derived CDR1 and CDR2 are SGHNT and YENEEA. The CDR3 is 14 residues long. The CDR3 DNA is TGTGCCAGCAGCTTAACAGGTGGAGCCGGGGAGCTGTTTTTT. Protein: CASSLTGGAGELFF.

The chain employs TRBV2 and TRBJ2-7; TRBD1 is a possible D gene (6 bases). In germline, CDR1 is SNHLY, CDR2 FYNNEI. The CDR3 has 14 amino acids. Deletions cut 7 bases from V and 0 bases from J, with 13 bases between. The CDR3 nucleotides read TGTGCCAGCATAAACAGGGAAAGCTCCTACGAGCAGTACTTC. Translated, it gives CASINRESSYEQYF.

The V call is TRBV10-1, the J call TRBJ2-7, with a possible D match to TRBD2 (5 bases). The germline gives CDR1 WNHNN, CDR2 SYGVQD (reference sequence). Trimming removed 0 bases from V and 0 bases from J, with 6 bases in between. This CDR3 is built from 14 residues. The CDR3 DNA sequence: TGCGCCAGCAGTGAGTCGGCGGGCTCCTACGAGCAGTACTTC. It specifies CASSESAGSYEQYF.

V is TRBV7-8 and J is TRBJ1-1, with 9 positions matching TRBD1. V was clipped by 4 bases and J by 4 bases; unmatched bases: 1. The CDR3 covers 13 residues. CDR1 is SGHVS, CDR2 FQNEAQ, per germline. CDR3: CASSWGQGTEAFF. CDR3 in DNA: TGTGCCAGCAGCTGGGGACAGGGCACTGAAGCTTTCTTT.

The gene calls are TRBV5-1 and TRBJ2-5, with 7 bases identical to TRBD1. Germline trimming cut 0 bases from V and 5 bases from J; bases unmatched to any gene: 7. CDR3 length equals 15 residues. CDR1 SGHRS and CDR2 YFSETQ come from the germline V gene. CDR3 DNA: TGCGCCAGCAGCTTGGGCAGGGGGTCTAAGGAGACCCAGTACTTC. This encodes CASSLGRGSKETQYF. Using reference TRBV5-1 and TRBJ2-5 for the parts outside the CDR3, the full variable domain is KAGVTQTPRYLIKTRGQQVTLSCSPISGHRSVSWYQQTPGQGLQFLFEYFSETQRNKGNFPGRFSGRQFSNSRSEMNVSTLELGDSALYLCASSLGRGSKETQYFGPGTRLLVL.

V is TRBV28 and J is TRBJ1-1, with 8 positions matching TRBD1. V shed 7 bases, J shed 0 bases, and the junction held 7 bases outside the gene matches. The CDR3 covers 15 residues. Germline-derived CDR1 and CDR2 are MDHEN and SYDVKM. The CDR3 region has the DNA TGTGCCAGCACTCTTCACAGGGGGGTGAACACTGAAGCTTTCTTT. Translated, it gives CASTLHRGVNTEAFF.

The gene calls are TRBV5-1 and TRBJ2-2; 9 bases match TRBD2. Germline CDR1 SGHRS, CDR2 YFSETQ. The CDR3 is 14 residues long. The junction had 3 bases not matched to a gene; V was cut back by 4 bases and J by 5 bases. The CDR3 loop is CASSRREGTGELFF. The CDR3 DNA reads TGCGCCAGCAGCCGGCGGGAGGGAACCGGGGAGCTGTTTTTT.

The J gene is TRBJ2-7, the V gene TRBV6-2 or TRBV6-3, with a possible D match to TRBD2 (6 bases). The CDR3 loop spans 14 amino acids. V dropped 1 base and J dropped 6 bases, with 13 bases sitting between them. The germline gives CDR1 MNHEY, CDR2 SVGEGT. The CDR3 nucleotides are TGTGCCAGCAGTTACTATTCGGGAGCAGGCGAGCAGTACTTC. This translates into CASSYYSGAGEQYF.

V usage is TRBV6-5 and J usage is TRBJ2-7, with 7 bases that match TRBD2. This CDR3 is built from 11 residues. V shed 10 bases and J 6 bases; nucleotides not matched to a gene: 6. CDR1 is MNHEY and CDR2 is SVGAGI in the germline V gene. The CDR3 here is CATQGLLEQYF. Written as DNA, the CDR3 is TGTGCCACTCAGGGACTACTCGAGCAGTACTTC.

Only one count was recorded for this clone. The chain recombines TRBV5-1 with TRBJ1-2, with 7 nucleotides matching TRBD1. The ends lost 6 bases at V and 6 bases at J; junction bases unmatched: 11. The CDR3 extends over 14 amino acids. Germline assignment: CDR1 SGHRS and CDR2 YFSETQ. The CDR3 sequence: CASTEFSTGNGYTF. CDR3 DNA sequence: TGCGCCAGCACCGAGTTTTCGACAGGGAATGGCTACACCTTC. Full variable domain (remainder filled in from reference TRBV5-1 and TRBJ1-2): KAGVTQTPRYLIKTRGQQVTLSCSPISGHRSVSWYQQTPGQGLQFLFEYFSETQRNKGNFPGRFSGRQFSNSRSEMNVSTLELGDSALYLCASTEFSTGNGYTFGSGTRLTVV.

The chain uses TRBV11-1 and TRBJ2-2; D unresolved. V lost 5 bases and J lost 6, with 13 bases in between. This CDR3 has 14 amino acids. Germline CDR1 SGHAT, CDR2 FQDESV (reference sequence). The CDR3 here is CASSQKLGAGELFF. The CDR3, as DNA: TGTGCCAGCAGCCAAAAGCTAGGTGCCGGGGAGCTGTTTTTT.

CDR3 sequence reads: CASSLTGALEQFF. DNA for the CDR3: TGTGCCAGCAGCCTTACAGGCGCCCTTGAGCAGTTCTTC. The chain has TRBV12-3 or TRBV12-4 and TRBJ2-1; D is possibly TRBD1 (5 bases). CDR3 length: 13 residues. Deletions cut 6 bases from V and 9 bases from J, with 15 bases between.

The chain combines TRBV6-5 with TRBJ1-1; TRBD1 might be the D (6 bases). Germline V gives CDR1 MNHEY, CDR2 SVGAGI. V was cut by 7 bases and J by 1 base, with 13 bases left in between. The CDR3 is 14 residues long. CDR3 region: CASNLETGNTEAFF. The CDR3 coding sequence is TGTGCCAGCAACCTCGAGACAGGGAACACTGAAGCTTTCTTT.

V usage is TRBV27 and J usage is TRBJ1-2; TRBD1 might be the D (5 bases). CDR3 length equals 15 residues. The V end lost 0 bases, the J end lost 7 bases, and 15 bases lay between the germline ends. The germline V gene encodes CDR1 MNHEY and CDR2 SMNVEV (reference sequence). The CDR3 DNA reads TGTGCCAGCAGTTTATCGAGTGGGCCCCAGGGTGGCTACACCTTC. The encoded protein is CASSLSSGPQGGYTF.

This chain's CDR3 is CASSLGLAGGPRQDTQYF. The CDR3 DNA follows: TGCGCCAGCAGCTTGGGGCTAGCGGGGGGGCCTAGGCAAGATACGCAGTATTTT. The V gene is TRBV5-1, the J gene TRBJ2-3, with 12 bases fitting TRBD2. Looked up from germline, CDR1 is SGHRS and CDR2 is YFSETQ. This CDR3 comprises 18 residues. Trimming took 0 bases from V and 5 from J; bases not matched to a gene: 10.

V usage is TRBV9 and J usage is TRBJ1-1; tentative D call: TRBD1 (6 bases). This CDR3 contains 15 residues. The V gene lost 2 bases and the J gene lost 0 bases, with 11 bases spanning the gap. Germline CDR1 is SGDLS and CDR2 is YYNGEE. The CDR3, as DNA: TGTGCCAGCAGCGTGGGTCAGGGGCTGAACACTGAAGCTTTCTTT. Translating gives CASSVGQGLNTEAFF.

The table lists this clone with a count of one. The chain couples TRBV24-1 to TRBJ2-5; TRBD1 might be the D (6 bases). The CDR3 runs to 17 residues. CDR1 is KGHDR, CDR2 SFDVKD, per germline. Trimming removed 2 bases from V and 5 bases from J, with 20 bases in between. The CDR3 spells CATSDWGPRGRRETQYF. CDR3 DNA sequence: TGTGCCACCAGTGATTGGGGGCCCCGGGGACGTAGGGAGACCCAGTACTTC.

This clone was observed once. The chain uses TRBV5-1 and TRBJ1-1, with D hard to call. The CDR3 consists of 15 residues. Trimming stripped 5 bases from V and 3 bases from J, with 17 bases between. The germline CDR1 and CDR2 sequences are SGHRS and YFSETQ. Here the CDR3 DNA reads TGCGCCAGCAGGAGGTGGGGAGGTAGTCACACTGAAGCTTTCTTT. Its protein is CASRRWGGSHTEAFF.

V and J are TRBV19 and TRBJ2-1, with 11 bases matching TRBD2. The V and J ends lost 6 bases and 9 bases, in that order; junction bases with no gene match: 10. Germline CDR1 reads LNHDA; CDR2 reads SQIVND (reference sequence). CDR3 length: 15 residues. The CDR3 nucleotides read TGTGCCAGTAGAAAAGGGACTAGCGGATGGAGTGAGCAGTTCTTC. This codes for CASRKGTSGWSEQFF. Full variable domain (rest looked up from reference TRBV19 and TRBJ2-1): DGGITQSPKYLFRKEGQNVTLSCEQNLNHDAMYWYRQDPGQGLRLIYYSQIVNDFQKGDIAEGYSVSREKKESFPLTVTSAQKNPTAFYLCASRKGTSGWSEQFFGPGTRLTVL.

The chain couples TRBV19 to TRBJ1-5; 9 nucleotides match TRBD1. CDR1 and CDR2 from the germline V gene are LNHDA and SQIVND (reference sequence). Germline trimming cut 0 bases from V and 4 bases from J; bases unmatched to any gene: 7. This CDR3 is built from 17 residues. CDR3 sequence reads: CASSIDIGTGRNQPQHF. The CDR3, as DNA: TGTGCCAGTAGTATAGACATAGGGACAGGGAGGAATCAGCCCCAGCATTTT.

The chain carries TRBV4-2 and TRBJ1-2, with D perhaps TRBD1 (6 bases). Trimming shortened V by 4 bases and J by 3 bases, and 15 bases separated the two germline ends. The CDR3 has 15 amino acids. Germline assignment: CDR1 LGHNA and CDR2 YNFKEQ. Here the CDR3 reads CASSRAGAQDYGYTF. The CDR3 DNA follows: TGTGCCAGCAGCCGCGCGGGGGCTCAAGACTATGGCTACACCTTC.

This clone was counted only a few times. V is TRBV12-3 or TRBV12-4 and J is TRBJ2-7, with TRBD1 identical over 11 bases. There are 13 residues in the CDR3. Trimming took 6 bases from V and 2 from J; bases not matched to a gene: 0. The CDR3 loop is CASRGQGAYEQYF. The CDR3 nucleotides read TGTGCCAGCAGGGGACAGGGGGCCTACGAGCAGTACTTC.

The gene calls are TRBV3-1 (or the pseudogene TRBV3-2) and TRBJ2-3; D unclear. The CDR3 runs 17 residues. The germline V gene encodes CDR1 LGHDT and CDR2 YNNKEL (reference sequence). V was trimmed by 4 bases and J by 0 bases, leaving 17 bases between them. In DNA, the CDR3 is TGTGCCAGCAGCCGCCTCTCCCGCTGGGCGAGCACAGATACGCAGTATTTT. This translates into CASSRLSRWASTDTQYF.

CDR3 coding DNA: TGTGCCAGCAGCACGACAGGGGATGGGGACTATGGCTACACCTTC. The encoded protein is CASSTTGDGDYGYTF. V gene TRBV28 combines with J gene TRBJ1-2, with TRBD1 matching over 8 bases. V was clipped by 6 bases and J by 3 bases; unmatched bases: 9. Germline-derived CDR1 and CDR2 are MDHEN and SYDVKM. The CDR3 contains 15 residues.

The rearrangement links TRBV18 to TRBJ2-6; 8 bases map to TRBD1. The CDR3 is made up of 17 amino acids. Germline V lookup: CDR1 KGHSH, CDR2 LQKENI. V lost 3 bases, J lost 1 base, and 5 bases stayed unmatched. This CDR3 reads CASSPDRVLSGANVLTF. In nucleotides, the CDR3 is TGTGCCAGCTCACCGGACAGGGTCTTGTCTGGGGCCAACGTCCTGACTTTC.

The chain uses TRBV5-1 and TRBJ2-7, with 8 nucleotides matching TRBD2. The CDR3 loop spans 14 amino acids. CDR1 and CDR2 from the germline V gene are SGHRS and YFSETQ. The V segment lost 7 bases and the J segment 5 bases; nucleotides outside the gene matches: 11. Here the CDR3 reads CASRRFSGNNEQYF. The CDR3 DNA reads as TGCGCCAGCCGCCGATTTAGCGGGAACAACGAGCAGTACTTC.

Here the CDR3 DNA reads TGCGCCAGCAGCTTGGGGGACAGACACACTGAAGCTTTCTTT. Translation: CASSLGDRHTEAFF. The chain combines TRBV5-1 with TRBJ1-1, with TRBD1 matching 7 bases. There are 14 residues in the CDR3. Germline-derived CDR1 and CDR2 are SGHRS and YFSETQ. The V and J ends lost 0 bases and 3 bases, in that order; junction bases with no gene match: 2.